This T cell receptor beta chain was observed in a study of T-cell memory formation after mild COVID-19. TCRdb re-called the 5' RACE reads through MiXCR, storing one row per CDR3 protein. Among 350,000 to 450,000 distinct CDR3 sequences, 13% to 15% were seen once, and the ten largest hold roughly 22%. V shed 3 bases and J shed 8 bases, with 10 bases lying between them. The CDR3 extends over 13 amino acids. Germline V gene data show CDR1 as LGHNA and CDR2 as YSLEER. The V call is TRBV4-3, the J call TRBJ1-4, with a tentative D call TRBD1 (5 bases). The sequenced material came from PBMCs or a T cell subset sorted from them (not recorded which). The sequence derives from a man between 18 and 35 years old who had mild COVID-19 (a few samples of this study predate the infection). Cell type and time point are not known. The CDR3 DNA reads TGCGCCAGCAGCCAGGGGCGGCGGGAAAAACTGTTTTTT. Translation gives CASSQGRREKLFF.